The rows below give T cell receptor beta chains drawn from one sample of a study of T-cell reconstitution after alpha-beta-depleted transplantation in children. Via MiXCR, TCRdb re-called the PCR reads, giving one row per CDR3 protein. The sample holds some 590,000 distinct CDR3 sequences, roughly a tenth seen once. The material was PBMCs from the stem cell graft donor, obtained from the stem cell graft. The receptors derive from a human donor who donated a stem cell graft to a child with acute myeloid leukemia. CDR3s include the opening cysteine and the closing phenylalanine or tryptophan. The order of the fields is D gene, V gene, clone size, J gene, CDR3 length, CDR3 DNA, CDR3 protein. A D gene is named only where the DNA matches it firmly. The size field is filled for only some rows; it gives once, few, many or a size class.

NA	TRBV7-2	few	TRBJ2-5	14	TGTGCCAGCAGCTTAGCGGGATTAAGTCCGGCCCAGTACTTC	CASSLAGLSPAQYF
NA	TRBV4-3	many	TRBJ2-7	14	TGCGCCAGCAGCCCTCAGGCGGTCTCCTACGAGCAGTACTTC	CASSPQAVSYEQYF
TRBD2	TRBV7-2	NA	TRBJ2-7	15	TGTGCCAGCAGCCCGCTCCCGGGAGGGCCCCACGAGCAGTACTTC	CASSPLPGGPHEQYF
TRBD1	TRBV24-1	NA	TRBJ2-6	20	TGTGCCACCAGTGATTTGAAGGGACAGCTCGTAATTGGTGGGGCCAACGTCCTGACTTTC	CATSDLKGQLVIGGANVLTF
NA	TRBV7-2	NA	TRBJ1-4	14	TGTGCCAGCGCCCGCCAGGGAATAGATGAAAAACTGTTTTTT	CASARQGIDEKLFF
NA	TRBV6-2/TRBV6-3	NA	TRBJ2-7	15	TGTGCCAGCACGCGGCAGGCGGGTCTCTCCTACGAGCAGTACTTC	CASTRQAGLSYEQYF
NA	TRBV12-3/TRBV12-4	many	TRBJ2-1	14	TGTGCCAGCAGTTCGCTCTCAGAGACCAATGAGCAGTTCTTC	CASSSLSETNEQFF
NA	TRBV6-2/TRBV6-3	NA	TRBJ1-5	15	TGTGCCAGCAGTTATGTTTCAGCGGTTGATCAGCCCCAGCATTTT	CASSYVSAVDQPQHF
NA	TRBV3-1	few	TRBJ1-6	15	TGTGCCAGCAGCGCGGGGCAACTCTATAATTCACCCCTCCACTTT	CASSAGQLYNSPLHF
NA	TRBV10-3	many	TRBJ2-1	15	TGTGCCATCGCCAGGCAGCCGAGCTCCTACAATGAGCAGTTCTTC	CAIARQPSSYNEQFF
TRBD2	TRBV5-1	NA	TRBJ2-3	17	TGCGCCAGCAGCTCCGGACTACTAGCGGTACTAACAGATACGCAGTATTTT	CASSSGLLAVLTDTQYF
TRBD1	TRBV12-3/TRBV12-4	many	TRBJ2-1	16	TGTGCCAGCAGTCCTAGGACAGGGGATGCCTACAATGAGCAGTTCTTC	CASSPRTGDAYNEQFF
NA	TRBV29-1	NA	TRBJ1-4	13	TGCAGCGTCTCAGGGGCCCAGGGTGAAAAACTGTTTTTT	CSVSGAQGEKLFF
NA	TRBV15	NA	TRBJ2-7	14	TGTGCCACCAGCAGAGAAATACAGTCCTACGAGCAGTACTTC	CATSREIQSYEQYF
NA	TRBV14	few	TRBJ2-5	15	TGTGCCAGCAGCCAAGATGCACAGGGAGCGGAGACCCAGTACTTC	CASSQDAQGAETQYF
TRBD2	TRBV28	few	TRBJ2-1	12	TGTGCCAGCAGGGCGGGAGAGAGGGAGCAGTTCTTC	CASRAGEREQFF
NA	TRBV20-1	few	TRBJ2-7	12	TGCAGTGCTGATTCTAGCGCCTACGAGCAGTACTTC	CSADSSAYEQYF
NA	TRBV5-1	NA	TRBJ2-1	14	TGCGCCAGCAGCTTGGACGGAAATGGAGGGGAGCAGTTCTTC	CASSLDGNGGEQFF
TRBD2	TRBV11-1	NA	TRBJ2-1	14	TGTGCCAGCAGCCCCGAACTAGCGGGAGGTAGACAGTTCTTC	CASSPELAGGRQFF
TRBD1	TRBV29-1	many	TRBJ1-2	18	TGCAGCGTTGACCCCACAGGGGATACCAGGCATTTTCCTCAAGGCTACACCTTC	CSVDPTGDTRHFPQGYTF
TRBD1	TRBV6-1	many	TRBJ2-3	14	TGTGCCAGCCGTGGGGACAGGGGGCGATCGACGCAGTATTTT	CASRGDRGRSTQYF
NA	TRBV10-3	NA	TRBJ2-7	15	TGTGCCATCAGTGAGGGCGGCAGGAGCTCCTACGAGCAGTACTTC	CAISEGGRSSYEQYF
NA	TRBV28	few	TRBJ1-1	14	TGTGCCAGCAGTTTATGGAAAGGGGGCACTGAAGCTTTCTTT	CASSLWKGGTEAFF
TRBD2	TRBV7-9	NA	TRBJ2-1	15	TGTGCCAGCAGCCCGACTAGCGGGAGCGCGGATGAGCAGTTCTTC	CASSPTSGSADEQFF
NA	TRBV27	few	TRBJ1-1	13	TGTGCCAGCAGGAACGATTGGGACACTGAAGCTTTCTTT	CASRNDWDTEAFF
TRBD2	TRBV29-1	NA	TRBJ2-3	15	TGCAGCGTAATTAGCGGGAGGGCTTCTGCAGATACGCAGTATTTT	CSVISGRASADTQYF